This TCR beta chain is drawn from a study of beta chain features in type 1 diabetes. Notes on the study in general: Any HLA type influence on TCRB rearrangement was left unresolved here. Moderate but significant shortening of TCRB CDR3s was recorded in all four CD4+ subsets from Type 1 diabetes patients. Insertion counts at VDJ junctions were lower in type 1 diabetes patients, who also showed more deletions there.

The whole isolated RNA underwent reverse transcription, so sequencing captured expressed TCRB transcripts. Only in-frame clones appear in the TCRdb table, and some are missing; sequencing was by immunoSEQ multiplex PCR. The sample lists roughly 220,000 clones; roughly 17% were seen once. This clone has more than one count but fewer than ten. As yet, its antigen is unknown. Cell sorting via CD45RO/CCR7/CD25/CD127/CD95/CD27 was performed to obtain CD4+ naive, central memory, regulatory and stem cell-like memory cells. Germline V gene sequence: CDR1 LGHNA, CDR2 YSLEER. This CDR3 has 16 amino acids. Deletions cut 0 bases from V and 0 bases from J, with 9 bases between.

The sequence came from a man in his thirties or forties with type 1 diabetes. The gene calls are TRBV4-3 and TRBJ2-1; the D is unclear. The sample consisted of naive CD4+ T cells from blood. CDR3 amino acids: CASSQDTSSSYNEQFF. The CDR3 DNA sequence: TGCGCCAGCAGCCAAGACACTTCTAGCTCCTACAATGAGCAGTTCTTC.